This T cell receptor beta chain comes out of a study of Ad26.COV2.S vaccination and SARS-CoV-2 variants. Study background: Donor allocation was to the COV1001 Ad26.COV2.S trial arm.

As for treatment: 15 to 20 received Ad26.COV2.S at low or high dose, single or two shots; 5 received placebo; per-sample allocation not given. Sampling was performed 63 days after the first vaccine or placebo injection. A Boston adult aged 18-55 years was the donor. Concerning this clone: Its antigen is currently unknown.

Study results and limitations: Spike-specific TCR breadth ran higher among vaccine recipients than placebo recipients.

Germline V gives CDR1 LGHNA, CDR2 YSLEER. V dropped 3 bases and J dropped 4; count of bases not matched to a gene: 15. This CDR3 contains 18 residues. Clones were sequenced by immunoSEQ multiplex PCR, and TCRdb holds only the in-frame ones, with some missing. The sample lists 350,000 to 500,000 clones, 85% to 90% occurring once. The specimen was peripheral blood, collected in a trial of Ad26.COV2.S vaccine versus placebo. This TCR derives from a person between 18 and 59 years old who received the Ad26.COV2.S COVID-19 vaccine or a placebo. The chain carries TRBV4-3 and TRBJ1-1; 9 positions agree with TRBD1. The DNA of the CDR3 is TGCGCCAGCAGCCATGACTATTATATACAGGGGGCGGGCACTGAAGCTTTCTTT. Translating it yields CASSHDYYIQGAGTEAFF.